The 24 T cell receptor beta chains below come from one sample, sequenced in a study of T cells in narcolepsy (dated by TCRdb to the late 2010s). The method was the immunoSEQ multiplex PCR assay. Entries here come from immuneACCESS through TCRdb and include only in-frame sequences with V and J called. Some clones fail to appear in such tables; in the studies checked, an unresolved V gene covers under half of the shortfall, and the cause of the remainder is unknown. This sample lists fewer than 30,000 clones; about nine tenths were detected once. Clones ranked in the top ten supply 0.9% to 1.2% of the sample. Input material: CD45RA- memory CD4+ T cells from PBMCs. Per the publication, the cell subset or site label means: memory T cells sorted ex vivo from peripheral blood. All receptors come from a human donor with narcolepsy.

Remarks on this clone: The junction does not match germline at one end; this may be a read error. The chain carries TRBV2 and TRBJ1-1; 8 bases line up with TRBD1. The CDR3 is 14 residues long. Germline lookup yields CDR1 SNHLY and CDR2 FYNNEI. The CDR3 protein is CASRTDRGDTETFF. As DNA, the CDR3 is TGTGCCAGCAGGACTGACAGGGGCGACACTGAAACTTTCTTT.

The rearrangement joins TRBV2 to TRBJ2-7; D may be TRBD2 (6 bases). V lost 6 bases, J lost 0 bases, and 18 bases lay in between. The length of the CDR3 is 16 residues. CDR1 is SNHLY and CDR2 is FYNNEI in the germline V gene. The CDR3 loop reads CASSYTPRGSSYEQYF. CDR3 in DNA: TGTGCCAGCAGCTACACCCCACGGGGGAGCTCCTACGAGCAGTACTTC.

V and J are TRBV27 and TRBJ1-1, with 11 bases fitting TRBD1. Germline V gene sequence: CDR1 MNHEY, CDR2 SMNVEV (reference sequence). V dropped 5 bases and J dropped 5; count of bases not matched to a gene: 10. This CDR3 is 16 amino acids long. The CDR3, as DNA: TGTGCCAGCAGTAGGGGGACAGGGGGTTTAGGGACTGAAGCTTTCTTT. Translated, it gives CASSRGTGGLGTEAFF.

The rearrangement uses TRBV5-1 and TRBJ2-1, with 14 bases fitting TRBD2. V shed 4 bases, J shed 7 bases, and the junction held 4 bases outside the gene matches. Germline CDR1 is SGHRS and CDR2 is YFSETQ. The CDR3 is 15 amino acids. The CDR3 DNA sequence: TGCGCCAGCAGCGGCGGGACTAGCGGGGGTAATGAGCAGTTCTTC. Protein product: CASSGGTSGGNEQFF. The variable domain in full, completed from reference TRBV5-1 and TRBJ2-1, reads KAGVTQTPRYLIKTRGQQVTLSCSPISGHRSVSWYQQTPGQGLQFLFEYFSETQRNKGNFPGRFSGRQFSNSRSEMNVSTLELGDSALYLCASSGGTSGGNEQFFGPGTRLTVL.

V is TRBV11-2 and J is TRBJ2-7; D possibly matches TRBD1 or TRBD2 (5 bases each). CDR3 length: 15 residues. Per germline, CDR1 SGHAT and CDR2 FQNNGV. Trimming removed 1 base from V and 3 bases from J, with 13 bases in between. This CDR3 is CASSLVSQGDYEQYV. The CDR3 DNA is TGTGCCAGCAGCTTAGTATCCCAGGGAGACTACGAGCAGTACGTC.

The V and J genes are TRBV6-1 and TRBJ1-2; perhaps TRBD1 as D (5 bases). The CDR3 totals 14 residues. V was shortened by 3 bases and J by 4 bases, with 12 bases between the two germline ends. Germline V gene data show CDR1 as MNHNS and CDR2 as SASEGT. As DNA, the CDR3 is TGTGCCAGCAGTGAGTCGGGACTCATCTATGGCTACACCTTC. This encodes CASSESGLIYGYTF.

The chain combines TRBV2 with TRBJ1-3; D perhaps matches TRBD1 (6 bases). Trimming removed 6 bases at V and 0 bases at J, with 21 bases between. Germline CDR1 is SNHLY and CDR2 is FYNNEI. The length of the CDR3 is 18 residues. CDR3 sequence (DNA): TGTGCCAGCAGGGCAGGGGTTTGGCAGAAGAGCTCTGGAAACACCATATATTTT. Protein: CASRAGVWQKSSGNTIYF. Variable domain in full (rest from reference TRBV2 and TRBJ1-3): EPEVTQTPSHQVTQMGQEVILRCVPISNHLYFYWYRQILGQKVEFLVSFYNNEISEKSEIFDDQFSVERPDGSNFTLKIRSTKLEDSAMYFCASRAGVWQKSSGNTIYFGEGSWLTVV.

The rearrangement joins TRBV5-1 to TRBJ2-7; 12 nucleotides match TRBD1. V trimming: 7 bases; J trimming: 0 bases; junction bases outside the gene matches: 14. Germline V gene sequence: CDR1 SGHRS, CDR2 YFSETQ. This CDR3 comprises 18 residues. The chain's CDR3 is CASRRDRGLAGDSYEQYF. DNA for the CDR3: TGCGCCAGCCGCAGGGACAGGGGGCTCGCTGGGGACTCCTACGAGCAGTACTTC.

The V call is TRBV5-4, the J call TRBJ2-1; 12 bases align to TRBD2. Germline V CDR1 and CDR2: SGHNT, YYREEE (reference sequence). J was trimmed by 1 base and V by 4 bases; bases with no gene match: 3. The length of the CDR3 is 16 residues. The CDR3 region is CASSPTSGGSYNEQFF. The CDR3 region has the DNA TGTGCCAGCAGCCCAACTAGCGGGGGGTCCTACAATGAGCAGTTCTTC.

The rearrangement joins TRBV12-5 to TRBJ2-3, with unresolved D. CDR1 LGHNT and CDR2 FRNRAP come from the germline V gene. This CDR3 has 13 residues. V was cut by 7 bases and J by 3 bases, with 11 bases left in between. The CDR3 loop reads CASVGLATDTQYF. DNA of the CDR3: TGTGCTAGTGTTGGGCTGGCAACAGATACGCAGTATTTT.

This clone was counted a few times. The chain couples TRBV6-6 to TRBJ1-2, with 11 bases lining up with TRBD1. CDR3 length: 14 residues. Germline V gene lookup returns CDR1 MNHNY and CDR2 SVGAGI (reference sequence). V gave up 6 bases and J gave up 5 bases; unmatched junction bases: 5. The CDR3 nucleotides are TGTGCCAGCAGGAAGGGACAGGGGGGGTATGGCTACACCTTC. Its translation is CASRKGQGGYGYTF.

The chain employs TRBV19 and TRBJ1-6; D unclear. Germline CDR1 reads LNHDA; CDR2 reads SQIVND (reference sequence). The CDR3 runs to 15 residues. The germline V and J ends were trimmed by 7 bases and 0 bases, with 10 bases remaining between them. CDR3 coding DNA: TGTGCCAGTAACTCACTGAGCTCCTATAATTCACCCCTCCACTTT. This codes for CASNSLSSYNSPLHF.

The chain couples TRBV6-6 to TRBJ2-6, with D maybe TRBD1 (5 bases). CDR1 and CDR2 (germline): MNHNY, SVGAGI (reference sequence). V was clipped by 4 bases and J by 1 base, with 8 bases between them. The CDR3 has 15 residues. CDR3 sequence (DNA): TGTGCCAGCAGTTCCCAGGGATCTGGGGCCAACGTCCTGACTTTC. Its protein is CASSSQGSGANVLTF.

The genes are TRBV6-1 and TRBJ1-1, with D possibly matching TRBD1 (6 bases). The CDR3 contains 12 residues. The V gene's germline CDR1 is MNHNS and CDR2 SASEGT. The V gene lost 10 bases and the J gene lost 3 bases, with 12 bases spanning the gap. CDR3 in amino acids: CATGRGYTEAFF. CDR3 bases: TGTGCCACTGGGAGGGGGTACACTGAAGCTTTCTTT.

The CDR3 sequence is CASSYTYGVSGNTIYF. Written as DNA, the CDR3 is TGTGCCAGCAGCTACACCTACGGAGTCTCTGGAAACACCATATATTTT. V and J are TRBV11-2 and TRBJ1-3, with no clear D. Germline V gives CDR1 SGHAT, CDR2 FQNNGV. V gave up 4 bases and J gave up 0 bases, with 13 bases separating them. CDR3 length: 16 amino acids.

The chain employs TRBV2 and TRBJ2-5; the D is unclear. The length of the CDR3 is 11 residues. Germline lookup yields CDR1 SNHLY and CDR2 FYNNEI. Between the trimmed V and J ends, which lost 6 bases and 9 bases, there was a span of 11 bases. As DNA, the CDR3 is TGTGCCAGCAGCCCCAGCTGGTCCCAGTACTTC. Its protein is CASSPSWSQYF. Supplemented by reference TRBV2 and TRBJ2-5, the full variable domain reads EPEVTQTPSHQVTQMGQEVILRCVPISNHLYFYWYRQILGQKVEFLVSFYNNEISEKSEIFDDQFSVERPDGSNFTLKIRSTKLEDSAMYFCASSPSWSQYFGPGTRLLVL.

The chain couples TRBV9 to TRBJ2-2, with TRBD1 as a possible D gene (5 bases). The germline V and J ends were trimmed by 0 bases and 1 base, with 7 bases remaining between them. The CDR3 sequence is 15 residues long. Germline V gives CDR1 SGDLS, CDR2 YYNGEE. DNA for the CDR3: TGTGCCAGCAGCGTAGGGGGCCTGAACACCGGGGAGCTGTTTTTT. Encoded protein: CASSVGGLNTGELFF.

The V call is TRBV2, the J call TRBJ2-3; D unclear. This CDR3 region has 12 residues. Trimming left V 7 bases short and J 6 bases short, with 11 bases between. CDR1 SNHLY and CDR2 FYNNEI come from the germline V gene. CDR3 region: CASKISADTQYF. The CDR3 coding sequence is TGTGCCAGCAAAATCTCGGCGGATACGCAGTATTTT.

This clone was seen a single time. V and J are TRBV5-1 and TRBJ2-2, with a tentative D call TRBD1 (6 bases). V was pared by 5 bases and J by 7 bases, with 15 bases between. This CDR3 is 14 amino acids long. The germline gives CDR1 SGHRS, CDR2 YFSETQ. CDR3 in DNA: TGCGCCAGCAGTTCAGGGGCCGGGGACGGGGAGCTGTTTTTT. It yields the protein CASSSGAGDGELFF.

This sequence joins TRBV5-4 and TRBJ2-5, with D unresolved. This CDR3 is 13 amino acids long. The V gene's germline CDR1 is SGHNT and CDR2 YYREEE (reference sequence). Trimming took off 3 bases at V and 11 bases at J, with 17 bases between the two ends. The CDR3 DNA follows: TGTGCCAGCAGCTGGATCGACGCGAAAGAGCAGTACTTC. It specifies CASSWIDAKEQYF.

The chain employs TRBV7-9 and TRBJ1-2; D uncertain. The V gene's germline CDR1 is SEHNR and CDR2 FQNEAQ (reference sequence). The CDR3 runs 15 residues. V lost 5 bases to trimming and J lost 4 bases, with 17 bases between them. The CDR3 coding sequence is TGTGCCAGCAGCCCCCGGGCGTCAGGAAGCTATGGCTACACCTTC. Translation: CASSPRASGSYGYTF. The full variable domain, in which reference TRBV7-9 and TRBJ1-2 provide the parts outside the CDR3, is DTGVSQNPRHKITKRGQNVTFRCDPISEHNRLYWYRQTLGQGPEFLTYFQNEAQLEKSRLLSDRFSAERPKGSFSTLEIQRTEQGDSAMYLCASSPRASGSYGYTFGSGTRLTVV.

The chain links TRBV19 to TRBJ1-2; a possible D gene is TRBD1 (5 bases). In germline, CDR1 is LNHDA, CDR2 SQIVND (reference sequence). The CDR3 is 13 amino acids. V was trimmed by 6 bases and J by 5 bases, leaving 13 bases between them. The CDR3 coding sequence is TGTGCCAGTAGACGGGACCCGTCATATGGCTACACCTTC. Translation: CASRRDPSYGYTF.

The genes are TRBV7-9 and TRBJ2-3; TRBD2 matches 8 bases. Germline V lookup: CDR1 SEHNR, CDR2 FQNEAQ (reference sequence). The CDR3 contains 16 residues. The ends lost 4 bases at V and 2 bases at J; junction bases unmatched: 8. The CDR3 loop reads CASSSTLAVNTDTQYF. CDR3 in DNA: TGTGCCAGCAGCTCGACACTAGCGGTAAACACAGATACGCAGTATTTT.

This chain joins TRBV7-2 and TRBJ2-4; perhaps TRBD2 as D (6 bases). V lost 5 bases and J 8 bases, leaving 13 bases between the germline ends. CDR3 length: 13 amino acids. Germline-derived CDR1 and CDR2 are SGHTA and FQGNSA. This chain's CDR3 is CASSVVWGDIQYF. In DNA form, the CDR3 reads TGTGCCAGCAGCGTAGTGTGGGGGGACATTCAGTACTTC.